A selection of T cell receptor beta chains follows, all from one sample in a study of T cell repertoires in cytomegalovirus infection. A single record per CDR3 protein comes from TCRdb applying MiXCR to the reads. This sample has more than 400,000 distinct CDR3 sequences, with around a quarter found just once. The sample taken for sequencing was PBMCs. These receptors originate from a human donor in good health (CMV status not recorded). Some clones in this sample may be carry-over from other donors' samples. Each CDR3 is given with its conserved first and last residue. The D gene is left open where the match is weak. Only part of the rows carry a size: once, few, many, or a class if the clone is expanded.

cdr3_length	clone_size	j_call	d_call	v_call	cdr3_nt	cdr3_aa
15	many	TRBJ2-1	TRBD1	TRBV7-8	TGTGCCAGCAGCAATATTCGGACAGGGGAAAATGAGCAGTTCTTC	CASSNIRTGENEQFF
13	many	TRBJ2-1	.	TRBV7-2	TGTGCCAGCAGCTTATCCCCCTACGATGAGCAGTTCTTC	CASSLSPYDEQFF
16	.	TRBJ2-2	.	TRBV6-5	TGTGCCAGCAAAACCCCGTCCCTCCGGGACACCGGGGAGCTGTTTTTT	CASKTPSLRDTGELFF
16	many	TRBJ2-1	TRBD1	TRBV7-6	TGTGCCAGCAGCTTAGAGGGGGCTCAATCCTACAATGAGCAGTTCTTC	CASSLEGAQSYNEQFF
13	few	TRBJ2-1	TRBD1	TRBV11-3	TGTGCCAGCAGCCTTATTCGTGGGACAGGGGAGTTCTTC	CASSLIRGTGEFF
15	many	TRBJ2-1	TRBD2	TRBV11-3	TGTGCCAGCAGTATGACTAGCGGGAGGGCCGAGGAGCAGTTCTTC	CASSMTSGRAEEQFF
14	many	TRBJ2-2	TRBD1	TRBV5-4	TGTGCCAGCGGTAACAACCAGGGGGCCGGGGAGCTGTTTTTT	CASGNNQGAGELFF
16	many	TRBJ2-1	TRBD1	TRBV7-2	TGTGCCAGCAGCTTACTTGCCGGGACAGCCTACAATGAGCAGTTCTTC	CASSLLAGTAYNEQFF
15	once	TRBJ2-1	.	TRBV5-4	TGTGCCACCTTAATTAACCCGGACTCCTACAATGAGCAGTTCTTC	CATLINPDSYNEQFF
13	.	TRBJ2-7	.	TRBV2	TGTGCCACGGGACAAACTGTAACCTACGAGCAGTACTTC	CATGQTVTYEQYF
14	.	TRBJ2-1	.	TRBV19	TGTGCCAGTAGTATAGGGACGGGCTACAATGAGCAGTTCTTC	CASSIGTGYNEQFF
16	.	TRBJ1-2	TRBD1	TRBV20-1	TGCAGTGCTAGAGTTTCAGGGGGAAGCTCAAACTATGGCTACACCTTC	CSARVSGGSSNYGYTF
12	few	TRBJ2-7	.	TRBV6-1	TGTGCCAGCAGCGGGATGGCCTACGAGCAGTACTTC	CASSGMAYEQYF
15	.	TRBJ2-7	TRBD2	TRBV11-3	TGTGCCAGCAGCTTAGGCGGGGGACCTTCCCACGAGCAGTACTTC	CASSLGGGPSHEQYF
15	.	TRBJ2-3	.	TRBV5-4	TGTGCCAGCAGCTTGAGAAGGGATGAACGTAATACGCAGTATTTT	CASSLRRDERNTQYF
14	few	TRBJ2-1	.	TRBV19	TGTGCCAGTAGTATTCGGGAGCCCCGGGATGAGCAGTTCTTC	CASSIREPRDEQFF
14	few	TRBJ1-1	.	TRBV10-3	TGTGCCATCAGTGCAGGCGTTATAGGCACTGAAGCTTTCTTT	CAISAGVIGTEAFF
16	few	TRBJ1-4	.	TRBV28	TGTGCCAGCAGTCCCTACCAACAGGGTACTAATGAAAAACTGTTTTTT	CASSPYQQGTNEKLFF
16	many	TRBJ2-5	TRBD2	TRBV7-2	TGTGCCAGCAGCTTAGAAATTCGGGGGGGGAGGGAGACCCAGTACTTC	CASSLEIRGGRETQYF
14	.	TRBJ1-2	.	TRBV28	TGTGCCAGCAGTTTAAGGACAGTTACCTATGGCTACACCTTC	CASSLRTVTYGYTF
14	.	TRBJ2-3	.	TRBV7-2	TGTGCCAACAGCTTAATGGACAGCACAGATACGCAGTATTTT	CANSLMDSTDTQYF
17	.	TRBJ1-4	TRBD1	TRBV4-3	TGCGCCAGCAGCCAAGATGGAAGGACAGGGGGCGCGGAAAAACTGTTTTTT	CASSQDGRTGGAEKLFF
13	.	TRBJ2-3	.	TRBV7-2	TGTGCCAGCACAGAGTACTACACAGATACGCAGTATTTT	CASTEYYTDTQYF